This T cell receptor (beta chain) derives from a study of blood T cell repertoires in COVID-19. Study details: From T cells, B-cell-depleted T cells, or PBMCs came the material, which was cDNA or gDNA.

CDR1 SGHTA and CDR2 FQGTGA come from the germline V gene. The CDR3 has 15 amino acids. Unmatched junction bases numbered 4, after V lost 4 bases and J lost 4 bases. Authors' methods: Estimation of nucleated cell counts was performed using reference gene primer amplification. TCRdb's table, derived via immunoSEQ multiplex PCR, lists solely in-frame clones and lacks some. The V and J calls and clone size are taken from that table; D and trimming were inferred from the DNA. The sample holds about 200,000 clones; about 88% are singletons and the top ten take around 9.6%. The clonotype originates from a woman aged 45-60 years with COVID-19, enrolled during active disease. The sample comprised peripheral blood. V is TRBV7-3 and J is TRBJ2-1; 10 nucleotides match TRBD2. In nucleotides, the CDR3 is TGTGCCAGCAGCTCGGGACTAGCGCCTTACAATGAGCAGTTCTTC. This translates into CASSSGLAPYNEQFF.